This TCR beta chain was observed in a study of blood T cell repertoires in COVID-19. About the study: Sites in the United States, Italy and Spain provided acute and convalescent COVID-19 samples. Nucleic acid was either cDNA or gDNA, and it came from T cells, B-cell-depleted T cells, or PBMCs.

Source study methods: Using reference gene primer amplification, nucleated cell counts were estimated. Repertoires were generated with immunoSEQ multiplex PCR, while TCRdb's copy carries only in-frame clones and drops some. V and J calls and clone size come straight from that table; D and trimming were deduced from the DNA. This table has under 130,000 clones, around 66% appearing once. This clone was seen a few times. From germline, CDR1 is MNHEY and CDR2 SVGAGI. The V segment lost 8 bases and the J segment 5 bases; nucleotides outside the gene matches: 6. The CDR3 consists of 14 residues. Sequencing input: peripheral blood. The chain recombines TRBV6-5 with TRBJ1-2; 12 positions match TRBD1. This receptor was identified in a man at least 80 years old with acute or convalescent COVID-19. Written as DNA, the CDR3 is TGTGCCAGCGGGACAGGGGGCGCAAGTTATGGCTACACCTTC. This codes for CASGTGGASYGYTF.